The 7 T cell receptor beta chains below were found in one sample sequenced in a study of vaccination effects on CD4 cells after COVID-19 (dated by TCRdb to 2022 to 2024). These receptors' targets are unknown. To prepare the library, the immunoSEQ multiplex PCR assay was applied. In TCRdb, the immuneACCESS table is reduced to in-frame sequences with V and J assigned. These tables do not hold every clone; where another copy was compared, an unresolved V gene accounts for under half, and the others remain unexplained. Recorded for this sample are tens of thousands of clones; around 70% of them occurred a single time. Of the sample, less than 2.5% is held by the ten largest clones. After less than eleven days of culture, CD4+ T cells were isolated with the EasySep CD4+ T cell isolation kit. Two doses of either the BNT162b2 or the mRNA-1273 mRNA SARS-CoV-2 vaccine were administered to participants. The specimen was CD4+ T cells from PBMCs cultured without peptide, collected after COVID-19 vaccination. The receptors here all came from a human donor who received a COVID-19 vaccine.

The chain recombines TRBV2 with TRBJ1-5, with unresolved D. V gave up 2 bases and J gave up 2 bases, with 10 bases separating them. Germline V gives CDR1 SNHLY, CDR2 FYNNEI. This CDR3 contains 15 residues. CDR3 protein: CASSERPSGNQPQHF. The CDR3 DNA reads TGTGCCAGCAGTGAACGCCCGAGTGGCAATCAGCCCCAGCATTTT.

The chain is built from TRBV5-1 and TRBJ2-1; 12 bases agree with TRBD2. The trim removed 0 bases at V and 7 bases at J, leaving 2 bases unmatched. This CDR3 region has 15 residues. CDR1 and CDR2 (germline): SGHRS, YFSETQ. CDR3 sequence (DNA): TGCGCCAGCAGCTTGGCTAGCGGGGGGGTAAATGAGCAGTTCTTC. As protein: CASSLASGGVNEQFF.

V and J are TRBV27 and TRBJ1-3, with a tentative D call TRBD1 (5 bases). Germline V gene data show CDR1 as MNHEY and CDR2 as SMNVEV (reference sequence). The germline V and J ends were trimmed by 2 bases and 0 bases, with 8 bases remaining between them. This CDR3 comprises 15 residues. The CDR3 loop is CASSLTGVSGNTIYF. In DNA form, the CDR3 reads TGTGCCAGCAGTTTAACAGGAGTCTCTGGAAACACCATATATTTT.

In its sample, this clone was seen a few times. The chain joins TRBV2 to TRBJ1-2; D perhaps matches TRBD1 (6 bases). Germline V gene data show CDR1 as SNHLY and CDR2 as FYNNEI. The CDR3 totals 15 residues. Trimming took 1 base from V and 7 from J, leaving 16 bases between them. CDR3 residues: CASSEGVAGVGGYTF. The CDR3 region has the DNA TGTGCCAGCAGTGAAGGGGTTGCAGGGGTTGGTGGCTACACCTTC.

CDR3 coding DNA: TGTGCCAGTAGTATAGATCGAACATATAGGGAGACCCAGTACTTC. This translates into CASSIDRTYRETQYF. The chain employs TRBV19 and TRBJ2-5; D ambiguous. CDR3 length equals 15 residues. Germline CDR1 LNHDA, CDR2 SQIVND (reference sequence). Between the trimmed V and J ends, which lost 0 bases and 5 bases, there was a span of 13 bases.

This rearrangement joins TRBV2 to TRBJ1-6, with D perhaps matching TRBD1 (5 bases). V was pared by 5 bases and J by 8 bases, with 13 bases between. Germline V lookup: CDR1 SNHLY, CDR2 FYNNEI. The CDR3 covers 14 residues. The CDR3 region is CASSRQLRDSPLHF. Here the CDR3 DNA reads TGTGCCAGCAGTCGACAGCTTAGAGATTCACCCCTCCACTTT.

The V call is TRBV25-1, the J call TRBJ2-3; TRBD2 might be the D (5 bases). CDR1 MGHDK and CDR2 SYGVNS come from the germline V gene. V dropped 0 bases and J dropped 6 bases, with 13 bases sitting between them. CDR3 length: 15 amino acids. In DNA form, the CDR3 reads TGTGCCAGCAGTGAATATGCCCAGGACTTGGATACGCAGTATTTT. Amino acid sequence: CASSEYAQDLDTQYF.